The clone carrying this T cell receptor (beta chain) was seen a single time. Its specificity is not known. The data belong to a study of cytomegalovirus exposure and HLA in healthy donors. Study at large: Assignment to the Caucasian-associated ancestry cluster applied to approximately 80% of the approximately 360 genotyped donors. Findings and limits, study-wide: Over 150 TCR beta chains were listed as cytomegalovirus-associated. In a later analysis, a missense DCLRE1C variant was linked to TCR beta V- and J-gene trimming. Clonal expansion was found to be greater in HLA-associated TCR beta chains than in equally common others in a later analysis.

The CDR3 contains 14 residues. V was cut by 4 bases and J by 0 bases, with 8 bases left in between. Germline CDR1 is MNHNS and CDR2 is SASEGT. Both 60 Vbeta primers and 13 Jbeta primers went into the PCR. The repertoire was sequenced with immunoSEQ multiplex PCR; TCRdb's copy has only in-frame clones and lacks some. Of approximately 140,000 clones in the sample, 60% to 80% are singletons; the top ten hold approximately 0.86%. The sequenced sample was PBMCs. V is TRBV6-1 and J is TRBJ2-3, with D possibly being TRBD2 (5 bases). The source is a woman aged 60-75 years in good health and CMV-seronegative. CDR3 coding DNA: TGTGCCAGCAGTGTTGAGCGGAGCACAGATACGCAGTATTTT. Translating it yields CASSVERSTDTQYF.